This TCR beta chain came from a study of blood T cell repertoires in COVID-19. The CDR3 totals 17 residues. The germline V gene encodes CDR1 SGHRS and CDR2 YFSETQ. The germline V and J ends were trimmed by 4 bases and 0 bases, with 17 bases remaining between them. Method: immunoSEQ multiplex PCR; TCRdb's copy keeps in-frame clones and lacks some. The repertoire includes a few hundred thousand clones, about 86% of them detected once, and 3% to 4% sits in the top ten. The rearrangement joins TRBV5-1 to TRBJ2-1, with D perhaps matching TRBD1 (6 bases). The sequenced material came from PBMCs or T cells enriched from blood (not recorded which). This receptor was obtained from a woman in her 40s with acute COVID-19. CDR3 DNA sequence: TGCGCCAGCAGCCCCCAACAGGGAATATCCTCCTACAATGAGCAGTTCTTC. Protein: CASSPQQGISSYNEQFF. The variable domain in full, with the rest retrieved from reference TRBV5-1 and TRBJ2-1, is KAGVTQTPRYLIKTRGQQVTLSCSPISGHRSVSWYQQTPGQGLQFLFEYFSETQRNKGNFPGRFSGRQFSNSRSEMNVSTLELGDSALYLCASSPQQGISSYNEQFFGPGTRLTVL.